The rows below give T cell receptor beta chains drawn from one sample of a study of CD4 T cells in relation to SARS-CoV-2 and coronaviruses. Their recognized antigens are unknown. Libraries were prepared by immunoSEQ multiplex PCR; TCRdb keeps only in-frame clonotypes and omits some of them. Of fewer than 20,000 clones in the sample, around 73% were seen once. The sample was CD4+ T cells from PBMCs, cultured in vitro. These receptors all come from a human donor in good health. The CDR3 runs from the conserved cysteine through the conserved F or W. A D gene is named only where the DNA matches it firmly. The size field is filled for only some rows; it gives once, few, many or a size class.

TRBV18	NA	TRBD1	15	TRBJ1-2	CASSPPEDRVYGYTF	TGTGCCAGCTCACCACCGGAGGACAGGGTCTATGGCTACACCTTC
TRBV7-9	NA	NA	14	TRBJ1-1	CASSLPRRGTEAFF	TGTGCCAGCAGCCTGCCCCGTCGGGGGACTGAAGCTTTCTTT
TRBV5-1	NA	NA	12	TRBJ2-3	CASSPSTDTQYF	TGCGCCAGCAGCCCATCCACAGATACGCAGTATTTT
TRBV9	NA	NA	12	TRBJ1-2	CASSVERNGMTF	TGTGCCAGCAGCGTAGAAAGGAACGGGATGACCTTC
TRBV6-1	NA	TRBD1	14	TRBJ1-2	CASSEAWAGGGYTF	TGTGCCAGCAGTGAAGCGTGGGCAGGGGGCGGCTACACCTTC
TRBV10-3	NA	NA	14	TRBJ2-1	CAISERTSGYEQFF	TGTGCCATCAGTGAAAGGACAAGCGGGTATGAGCAGTTCTTC
TRBV9	few	NA	11	TRBJ1-1	CASSPHLEAFF	TGTGCCAGCAGCCCTCACCTTGAAGCTTTCTTT
TRBV6-2/TRBV6-3	NA	NA	14	TRBJ2-3	CASSWARGRDTQYF	TGTGCCAGCAGTTGGGCACGGGGGAGAGATACGCAGTATTTT
TRBV7-8	once	NA	17	TRBJ1-5	CASSLSVIQGGNQPQHF	TGTGCCAGCAGCTTATCGGTTATACAGGGCGGGAATCAGCCCCAGCATTTT
TRBV19	few	TRBD1	14	TRBJ1-5	CASKETGDFQPQHF	TGTGCCAGTAAAGAGACAGGGGATTTTCAGCCCCAGCATTTT
TRBV14	NA	NA	14	TRBJ2-2	CASSQLGGAGELFF	TGTGCCAGCAGCCAACTTGGAGGGGCCGGGGAGCTGTTTTTT
TRBV10-2	NA	NA	14	TRBJ2-7	CASSEGGSGSEQYF	TGCGCCAGCAGTGAGGGGGGGTCAGGGAGCGAGCAGTACTTC
TRBV10-1	NA	NA	11	TRBJ2-1	CASSESEEQFF	TGCGCCAGCAGTGAGTCCGAGGAGCAGTTCTTC
TRBV2	NA	NA	20	TRBJ2-6	CASSSLGEPRLSPGANVLTF	TGTGCCAGCAGTAGCCTCGGGGAGCCTCGGTTGTCCCCTGGGGCCAACGTCCTGACTTTC
TRBV25-1	NA	NA	13	TRBJ1-2	CASSEGLDYGYTF	TGTGCCAGCAGTGAGGGGTTAGACTATGGCTACACCTTC
TRBV7-2	NA	NA	14	TRBJ2-5	CASSSDSYQETQYF	TGTGCCAGCAGCTCCGACAGCTACCAAGAGACCCAGTACTTC
TRBV6-1	NA	NA	15	TRBJ2-7	CASSEAPGQGYEQYF	TGTGCCAGCAGTGAAGCTCCGGGACAAGGTTACGAGCAGTACTTC
TRBV29-1	NA	TRBD1	12	TRBJ1-5	CSAGGQDQPQHF	TGCAGCGCCGGCGGACAGGATCAGCCCCAGCATTTT
TRBV7-6	NA	TRBD2	19	TRBJ2-1	CASSLRWREGLSSYNEQFF	TGTGCCAGCAGCTTACGTTGGCGGGAGGGCCTGTCGTCCTACAATGAGCAGTTCTTC
TRBV9	NA	TRBD1	16	TRBJ1-4	CASSVAQTGYGEKLFF	TGTGCCAGCAGCGTAGCCCAGACAGGGTACGGTGAAAAACTGTTTTTT
TRBV4-1	NA	TRBD1	15	TRBJ2-5	CASSGTGSIAETQYF	TGCGCCAGCAGCGGGACAGGCAGCATCGCGGAGACCCAGTACTTC
TRBV7-9	few	NA	16	TRBJ1-4	CASSLGQLATNEKLFF	TGTGCCAGCAGCTTAGGACAGCTTGCAACTAATGAAAAACTGTTTTTT
TRBV7-3	NA	TRBD1	15	TRBJ2-2	CASSTGTGDTGELFF	TGTGCCAGCAGCACCGGGACAGGGGACACCGGGGAGCTGTTTTTT
TRBV6-5	NA	TRBD1	15	TRBJ1-1	CASHEGGQGVAEAFF	TGTGCCAGCCATGAGGGGGGACAGGGTGTCGCTGAAGCTTTCTTT
TRBV6-4	NA	TRBD2	15	TRBJ2-3	CASSDSAGAPDTQYF	TGTGCCAGCAGTGACTCGGCGGGAGCGCCAGATACGCAGTATTTT
TRBV18	NA	NA	14	TRBJ1-1	CASSGTRGNTEAFF	TGTGCCAGCTCGGGGACGAGAGGGAACACTGAAGCTTTCTTT
TRBV27	NA	NA	17	TRBJ1-4	CARPKAVTFSTNEKLFF	TGTGCCAGGCCGAAGGCCGTCACTTTCTCAACTAATGAAAAACTGTTTTTT
TRBV7-9	NA	NA	14	TRBJ2-3	CASSQTSIPDTQYF	TGTGCCAGCAGCCAGACTAGTATTCCAGATACGCAGTATTTT
TRBV7-3	NA	NA	16	TRBJ2-7	CASSPWAGASSYEQYF	TGTGCCAGCAGCCCCTGGGCGGGGGCGAGCTCCTACGAGCAGTACTTC
TRBV6-1	NA	TRBD1	17	TRBJ2-2	CASSEGVRTGISGELFF	TGTGCCAGCAGTGAAGGTGTGAGGACAGGGATATCCGGGGAGCTGTTTTTT
TRBV5-4	NA	NA	15	TRBJ2-3	CASSRVTGPTDTQYF	TGTGCCAGCAGCAGAGTAACGGGACCCACAGATACGCAGTATTTT
TRBV10-1	once	TRBD2	15	TRBJ2-3	CASSTGTSSTDTQYF	TGCGCCAGCAGCACCGGGACTAGCAGTACAGATACGCAGTATTTT
TRBV12-3/TRBV12-4	NA	NA	13	TRBJ2-3	CASSLVLLDTQYF	TGTGCCAGCAGTTTAGTACTGCTGGATACGCAGTATTTT
TRBV19	NA	TRBD1	13	TRBJ1-1	CASSTDRDTEAFF	TGTGCCAGTAGTACCGACAGGGACACTGAAGCTTTCTTT
TRBV18	NA	NA	13	TRBJ2-7	CASSPPGGYEQYF	TGTGCCAGCTCACCACCGGGCGGCTACGAGCAGTACTTC
TRBV7-8	NA	TRBD2	15	TRBJ2-5	CASTSAGGGRETQYF	TGTGCCAGCACCAGTGCGGGAGGGGGACGGGAGACCCAGTACTTC
TRBV5-8	once	NA	13	TRBJ1-5	CASSLAQQQPQHF	TGTGCCAGCAGCTTGGCCCAACAGCAGCCCCAGCATTTT
TRBV3-1/TRBV3-2	few	NA	15	TRBJ2-3	CASSQGAASTDTQYF	TGTGCCAGCAGCCAAGGTGCGGCAAGCACAGATACGCAGTATTTT
TRBV6-4	NA	NA	19	TRBJ1-4	CASSDSDRRRLNKREKLFF	TGTGCCAGCAGTGACTCTGACAGGAGGAGGTTGAATAAACGTGAAAAACTGTTTTTT
TRBV5-1	NA	NA	15	TRBJ2-1	CASSPSRGTYNEQFF	TGCGCCAGCAGCCCGAGTAGAGGAACGTACAATGAGCAGTTCTTC
TRBV21-1	NA	NA	16	TRBJ2-7	CASSKIGTGSFYEQYF	TGTGCCAGCAGCAAGATCGGGACAGGGTCCTTCTACGAGCAGTACTTC
TRBV9	NA	TRBD1	14	TRBJ2-7	CASSVTTGVNEQYF	TGTGCCAGCAGCGTCACGACAGGGGTCAACGAGCAGTACTTC
TRBV7-9	once	TRBD1	16	TRBJ2-7	CASRRGGPTGEYEQYF	TGTGCCAGCAGACGAGGAGGCCCCACAGGGGAGTACGAGCAGTACTTC
TRBV7-3	few	NA	15	TRBJ2-3	CASSLQDSSTDTQYF	TGTGCCAGCAGCTTACAGGACAGTAGCACAGATACGCAGTATTTT
TRBV6-5	NA	TRBD1	13	TRBJ1-1	CASSLTGGTEAFF	TGTGCCAGCAGTCTGACAGGGGGAACTGAAGCTTTCTTT
TRBV19	NA	NA	15	TRBJ2-5	CASSRGDHNRGSQYF	TGTGCCAGTAGTCGCGGGGACCACAACAGGGGATCCCAGTACTTC
TRBV6-5	NA	NA	13	TRBJ1-5	CASSSTENQPQHF	TGTGCCAGCAGTTCGACAGAAAATCAGCCCCAGCATTTT
TRBV25-1	few	NA	14	TRBJ2-7	CASSAYREPYEQYF	TGTGCCAGCAGTGCATACAGGGAACCCTACGAGCAGTACTTC